The present entry profiles one TCR beta chain with its context. Antigen: not known. The sample comes from a study of T cell repertoires and HLA-DP antigens. Study information: Transduced HeLa cells presented HLA-DP to CD4+ T cells. Average DNA input: around 200 ng for CD137+CD4+ sorts, around 1,200 ng pre-culture.

Findings and caveats of the study: Against both alloantigens, CD137+ clonality was similar, roughly 0.38.

Trimming shortened V by 7 bases and J by 4 bases, and 16 bases separated the two germline ends. Germline CDR1 reads MNHEY; CDR2 reads SVGAGI. CDR3 length: 14 residues. Assay used: immunoSEQ multiplex PCR; TCRdb lists only in-frame clones, some missing. The sample lists around 100,000 clones, 80% to 95% occurring once. The sequencing input was CD4+ T cells from PBMCs. The chain uses TRBV6-5 and TRBJ1-1; maybe TRBD1 (6 bases). The receptor's source is a young woman in good health and CMV-seronegative. The CDR3 region is CASKGVGRGTEAFF. CDR3 coding DNA: TGTGCCAGCAAGGGGGTGGGGCGAGGCACTGAAGCTTTCTTT.